The rows below give T cell receptor beta chains drawn from one sample of a study of monozygotic twins with inflammatory bowel disease. TCRdb reanalyzed the 5' RACE reads, giving one entry per CDR3 protein sequence and no DNA. This table lists about 380,000 distinct CDR3 sequences. The sample comprised blood. The source of these receptors is a human donor with ulcerative colitis or Crohn's disease, or a healthy co-twin of an affected twin (not recorded which). The CDR3 runs from the conserved cysteine through the conserved F or W. Each record gives: J gene, V gene, CDR3 protein.

J gene: TRBJ2-5; V gene: TRBV4-1; CDR3 protein: CASSQEGTPKETQYF
J gene: TRBJ2-1; V gene: TRBV28; CDR3 protein: CASLTEYNEQFF
J gene: TRBJ1-5; V gene: TRBV6-2/TRBV6-3; CDR3 protein: CASSGTGDNQPQHF
J gene: TRBJ1-1; V gene: TRBV15; CDR3 protein: CATTRRVNTEAFF
J gene: TRBJ2-6; V gene: TRBV4-3; CDR3 protein: CASSQVSSGSNVLTF
J gene: TRBJ1-4; V gene: TRBV11-2; CDR3 protein: CASSWQDSEKLFF
J gene: TRBJ2-3; V gene: TRBV6-2/TRBV6-3; CDR3 protein: CASSPLGHTSTDTQYF
J gene: TRBJ2-7; V gene: TRBV18; CDR3 protein: CASSPPGLAAEQYF
J gene: TRBJ2-3; V gene: TRBV5-1; CDR3 protein: CASSQTGTVADTQYF
J gene: TRBJ2-5; V gene: TRBV4-2; CDR3 protein: CASSQDTRATGVQETQYF
J gene: TRBJ2-2; V gene: TRBV28; CDR3 protein: CASSFSLDRGELDTGELFF
J gene: TRBJ2-3; V gene: TRBV5-1; CDR3 protein: CASSLAGTAGTDTQYF
J gene: TRBJ1-2; V gene: TRBV20-1; CDR3 protein: CSANEGANYGYTF
J gene: TRBJ2-7; V gene: TRBV4-1; CDR3 protein: CASSQDRTGLAGGLDLGEQYF
J gene: TRBJ2-2; V gene: TRBV4-2; CDR3 protein: CASSQGISGGPGELFF
J gene: TRBJ1-6; V gene: TRBV4-2; CDR3 protein: CASSPVGQSSYNSPLHF
J gene: TRBJ2-5; V gene: TRBV6-1; CDR3 protein: CASSQTRLGETQYF
J gene: TRBJ2-2; V gene: TRBV11-3; CDR3 protein: CASTRGGGGENTGELFF
J gene: TRBJ1-6; V gene: TRBV3-1; CDR3 protein: CASSQVWGRGSPLHF
J gene: TRBJ2-7; V gene: TRBV29-1; CDR3 protein: CSASTGRSYEQYF
J gene: TRBJ1-3; V gene: TRBV12-3/TRBV12-4; CDR3 protein: CASSFPWGTESGNTIYF
J gene: TRBJ2-2; V gene: TRBV6-6; CDR3 protein: CASSLRNWELFF
J gene: TRBJ2-1; V gene: TRBV5-1; CDR3 protein: CASSLARAGEQFF
J gene: TRBJ1-3; V gene: TRBV6-5; CDR3 protein: CASSYSRSSGNTIYF
J gene: TRBJ1-5; V gene: TRBV7-2; CDR3 protein: CASSPRPFGNQPQHF